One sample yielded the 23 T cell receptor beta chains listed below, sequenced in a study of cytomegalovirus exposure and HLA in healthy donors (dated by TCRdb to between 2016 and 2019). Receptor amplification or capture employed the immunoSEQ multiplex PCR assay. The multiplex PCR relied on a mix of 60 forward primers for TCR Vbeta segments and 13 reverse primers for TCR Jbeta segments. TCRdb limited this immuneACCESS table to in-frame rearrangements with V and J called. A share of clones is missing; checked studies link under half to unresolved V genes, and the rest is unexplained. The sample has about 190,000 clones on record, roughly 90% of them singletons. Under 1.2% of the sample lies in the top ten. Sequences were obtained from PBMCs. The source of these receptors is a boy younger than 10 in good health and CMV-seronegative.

CDR3 sequence (DNA): TGTGCCAGCAGCCTGGTGGACAGGGGGCCCAATGAGCAGTTCTTC. Protein sequence: CASSLVDRGPNEQFF. The chain recombines TRBV6-1 with TRBJ2-1; 11 nucleotides line up with TRBD1. Germline CDR1 is MNHNS and CDR2 is SASEGT. The CDR3 extends over 15 amino acids. With 6 bases clipped from V and 6 bases from J, the junction kept 7 bases outside the gene matches.

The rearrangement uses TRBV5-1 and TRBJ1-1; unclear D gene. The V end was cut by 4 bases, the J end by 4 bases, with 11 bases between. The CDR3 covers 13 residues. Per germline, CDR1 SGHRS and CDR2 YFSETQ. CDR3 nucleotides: TGCGCCAGCAGCCCGACTACTTTCACTGAAGCTTTCTTT. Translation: CASSPTTFTEAFF.

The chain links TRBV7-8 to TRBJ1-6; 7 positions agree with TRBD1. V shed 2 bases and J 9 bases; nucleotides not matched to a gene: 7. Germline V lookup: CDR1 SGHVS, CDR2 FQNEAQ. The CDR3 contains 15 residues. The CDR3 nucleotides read TGTGCCAGCAGCTTAACCGAGAGGGGGCCTTCACCCCTCCACTTT. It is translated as CASSLTERGPSPLHF.

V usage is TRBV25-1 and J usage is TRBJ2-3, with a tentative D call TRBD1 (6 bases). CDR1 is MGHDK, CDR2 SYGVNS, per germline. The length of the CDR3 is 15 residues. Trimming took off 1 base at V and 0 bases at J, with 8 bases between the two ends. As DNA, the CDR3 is TGTGCCAGCAGTGAATGGCAGGGGAGCACAGATACGCAGTATTTT. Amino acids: CASSEWQGSTDTQYF.

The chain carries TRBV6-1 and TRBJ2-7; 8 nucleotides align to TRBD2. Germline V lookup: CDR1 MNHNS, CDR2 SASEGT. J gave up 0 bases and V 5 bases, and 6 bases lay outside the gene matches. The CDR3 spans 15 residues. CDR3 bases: TGTGCCAGCAGTATGATTAGCGGGGTCTCCTACGAGCAGTACTTC. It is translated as CASSMISGVSYEQYF.

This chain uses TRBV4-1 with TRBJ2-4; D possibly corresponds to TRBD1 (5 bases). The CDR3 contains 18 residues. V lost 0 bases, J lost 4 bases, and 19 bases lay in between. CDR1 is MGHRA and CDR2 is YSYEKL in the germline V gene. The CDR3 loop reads CASSQESARAGQKNIQYF. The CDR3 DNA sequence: TGCGCCAGCAGCCAAGAGAGCGCAAGGGCAGGGCAAAAAAACATTCAGTACTTC.

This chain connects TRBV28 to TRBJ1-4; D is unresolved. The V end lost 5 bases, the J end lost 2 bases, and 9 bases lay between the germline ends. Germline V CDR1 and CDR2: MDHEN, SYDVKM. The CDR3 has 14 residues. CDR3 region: CASSVGGTNEKLFF. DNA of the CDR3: TGTGCCAGCAGTGTGGGAGGTACTAATGAAAAACTGTTTTTT.

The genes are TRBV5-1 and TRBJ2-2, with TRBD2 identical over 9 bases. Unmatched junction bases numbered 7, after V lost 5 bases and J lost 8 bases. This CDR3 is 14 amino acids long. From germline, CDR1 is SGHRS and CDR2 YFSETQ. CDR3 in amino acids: CASSLAGVTGELFF. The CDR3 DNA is TGCGCCAGCAGTTTAGCGGGAGTAACTGGGGAGCTGTTTTTT. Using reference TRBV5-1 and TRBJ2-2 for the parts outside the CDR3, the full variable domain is KAGVTQTPRYLIKTRGQQVTLSCSPISGHRSVSWYQQTPGQGLQFLFEYFSETQRNKGNFPGRFSGRQFSNSRSEMNVSTLELGDSALYLCASSLAGVTGELFFGEGSRLTVL.

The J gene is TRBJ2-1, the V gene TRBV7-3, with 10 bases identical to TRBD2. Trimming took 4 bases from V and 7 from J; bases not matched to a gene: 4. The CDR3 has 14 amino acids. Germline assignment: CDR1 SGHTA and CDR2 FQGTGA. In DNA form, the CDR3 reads TGTGCCAGCAGCTCACCGGGACTAGCGAATGAGCAGTTCTTC. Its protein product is CASSSPGLANEQFF.

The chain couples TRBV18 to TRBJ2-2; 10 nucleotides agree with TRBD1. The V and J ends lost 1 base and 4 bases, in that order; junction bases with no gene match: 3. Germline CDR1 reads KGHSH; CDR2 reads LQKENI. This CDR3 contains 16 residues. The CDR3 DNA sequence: TGTGCCAGCTCACCACAACGGACAGGGGGCACCGGGGAGCTGTTTTTT. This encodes CASSPQRTGGTGELFF.

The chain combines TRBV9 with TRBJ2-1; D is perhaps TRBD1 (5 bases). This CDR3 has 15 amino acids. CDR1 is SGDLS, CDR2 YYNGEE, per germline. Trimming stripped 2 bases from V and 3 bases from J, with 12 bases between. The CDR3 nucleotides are TGTGCCAGCAGCGTGACAGAAGAAAGCTACAATGAGCAGTTCTTC. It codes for CASSVTEESYNEQFF.

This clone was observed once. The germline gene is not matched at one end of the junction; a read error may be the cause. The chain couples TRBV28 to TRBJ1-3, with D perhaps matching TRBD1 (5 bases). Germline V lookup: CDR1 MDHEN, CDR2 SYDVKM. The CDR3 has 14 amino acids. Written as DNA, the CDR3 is TGTGCCAGCAGCCCCACTCAGGGAGGAAGCACCATATATTTT. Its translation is CASSPTQGGSTIYF. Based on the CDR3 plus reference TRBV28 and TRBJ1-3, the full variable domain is DVKVTQSSRYLVKRTGEKVFLECVQDMDHENMFWYRQDPGLGLRLIYFSYDVKMKEKGDIPEGYSVSREKKERFSLILESASTNQTSMYLCASSPTQGGSTIYFGEGSWLTVV.

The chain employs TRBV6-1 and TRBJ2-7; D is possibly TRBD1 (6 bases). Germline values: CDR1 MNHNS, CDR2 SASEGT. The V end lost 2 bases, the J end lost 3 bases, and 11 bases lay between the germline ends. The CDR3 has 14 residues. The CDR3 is CASSENQGLYEQYF. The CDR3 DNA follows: TGTGCCAGCAGTGAAAACCAGGGGCTCTACGAGCAGTACTTC.

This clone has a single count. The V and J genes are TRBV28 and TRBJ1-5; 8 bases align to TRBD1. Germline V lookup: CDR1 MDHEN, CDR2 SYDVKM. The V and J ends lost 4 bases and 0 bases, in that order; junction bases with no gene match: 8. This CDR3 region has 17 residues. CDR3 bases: TGTGCCAGCAGTTGGGTACAGGGGGACCCTAGCAATCAGCCCCAGCATTTT. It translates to CASSWVQGDPSNQPQHF.

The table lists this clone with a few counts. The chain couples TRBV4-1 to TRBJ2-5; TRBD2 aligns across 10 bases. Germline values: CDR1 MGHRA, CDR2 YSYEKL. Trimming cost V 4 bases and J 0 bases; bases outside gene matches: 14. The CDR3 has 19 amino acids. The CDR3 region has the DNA TGCGCCAGCAGCCGCTCTGGAAGCGGGGGGGCAGGGTACCAAGAGACCCAGTACTTC. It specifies CASSRSGSGGAGYQETQYF.

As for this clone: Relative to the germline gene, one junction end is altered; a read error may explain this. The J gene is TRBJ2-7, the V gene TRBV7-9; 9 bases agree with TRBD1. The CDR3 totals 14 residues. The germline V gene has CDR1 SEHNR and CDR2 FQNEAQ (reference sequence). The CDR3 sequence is CSSSSDRQGDEQYF. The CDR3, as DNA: TGTTCCAGCAGCTCCGACAGACAGGGGGACGAGCAGTACTTC. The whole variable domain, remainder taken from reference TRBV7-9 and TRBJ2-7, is DTGVSQNPRHKITKRGQNVTFRCDPISEHNRLYWYRQTLGQGPEFLTYFQNEAQLEKSRLLSDRFSAERPKGSFSTLEIQRTEQGDSAMYLCSSSSDRQGDEQYFGPGTRLTVT.

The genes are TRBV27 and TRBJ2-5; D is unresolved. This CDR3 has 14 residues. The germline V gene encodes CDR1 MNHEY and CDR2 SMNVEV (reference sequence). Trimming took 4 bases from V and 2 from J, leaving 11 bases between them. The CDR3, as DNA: TGTGCCAGCAGTTCCCCCCTCCGTCAAGAGACCCAGTACTTC. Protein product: CASSSPLRQETQYF.

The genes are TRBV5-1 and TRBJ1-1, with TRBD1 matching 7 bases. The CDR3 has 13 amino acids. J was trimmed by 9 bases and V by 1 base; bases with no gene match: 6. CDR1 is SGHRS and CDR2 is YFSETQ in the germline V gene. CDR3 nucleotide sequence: TGCGCCAGCAGCTTGAGCTTGGACAGGCAAGCTTTCTTT. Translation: CASSLSLDRQAFF.

The chain's CDR3 is CATSPRLRGNEQFF. In DNA form, the CDR3 reads TGTGCCACCAGTCCCAGGCTGCGGGGCAATGAGCAGTTCTTC. This chain uses TRBV15 with TRBJ2-1; possible D gene TRBD2, 6 bases. This CDR3 is 14 amino acids long. Deletions cut 6 bases from V and 6 bases from J, with 15 bases between. In germline, CDR1 is LNHNV, CDR2 YYDKDF (reference sequence).

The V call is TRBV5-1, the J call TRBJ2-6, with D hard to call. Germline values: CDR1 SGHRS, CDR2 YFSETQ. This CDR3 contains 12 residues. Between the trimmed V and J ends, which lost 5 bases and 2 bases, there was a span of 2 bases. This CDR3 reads CASSTGANVLTF. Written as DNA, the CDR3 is TGCGCCAGCAGTACTGGGGCCAACGTCCTGACTTTC.

Here the CDR3 DNA reads TGTGCCAGCAGACAGGGGGTCTCCTACGAGCAGTACTTC. Its translation is CASRQGVSYEQYF. This chain links TRBV6-5 with TRBJ2-7, with 8 bases aligning to TRBD1. Germline V gene data show CDR1 as MNHEY and CDR2 as SVGAGI. V lost 6 bases, J lost 0 bases, and 1 base stayed unmatched. There are 13 residues in the CDR3.

This CDR3 is CASSLAERGTQYF. In nucleotides, the CDR3 is TGTGCCAGCAGCTTAGCTGAGCGGGGGACCCAGTACTTC. The rearrangement links TRBV7-9 to TRBJ2-5, with TRBD2 matching over 7 bases. In germline, CDR1 is SEHNR, CDR2 FQNEAQ (reference sequence). This CDR3 is built from 13 residues. The ends lost 0 bases at V and 7 bases at J; junction bases unmatched: 2.

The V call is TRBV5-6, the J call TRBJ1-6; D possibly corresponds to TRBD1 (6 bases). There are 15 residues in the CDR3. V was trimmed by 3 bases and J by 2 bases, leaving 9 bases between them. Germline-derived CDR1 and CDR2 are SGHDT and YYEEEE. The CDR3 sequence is CASSSGVTYNSPLHF. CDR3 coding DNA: TGTGCCAGCAGCTCAGGGGTGACCTATAATTCACCCCTCCACTTT.